This is a list of T cell receptor beta chains from one sample in a study of blood T cell repertoires in COVID-19. Measured with immunoSEQ multiplex PCR; TCRdb has only the in-frame clones, and not every one. The table shows some 140,000 clones, with around 83% occurring only once. Sequencing input: peripheral blood. The origin of the receptors is a woman aged 55-69 years with COVID-19, enrolled during active disease. The CDR3 runs from the conserved cysteine through the conserved F or W.

v_gene	CDR3aa
TRBV12-3/TRBV12-4	CASSSQFYGYTF
TRBV9	CASSADRNFVSGAFF
TRBV2	CASTGEGSTQYF
TRBV2	CASSFSGVETQYF
TRBV6-5	CASILTGWDTQYF
TRBV3-1/TRBV3-2	CASSQGQARIYGYTF
TRBV6-5	CATRGGRPSEAFF
TRBV7-8	CASSLTPGLDGYTF
TRBV10-1	CASSESAWTEAFF
TRBV5-6	CASSSLRQGAGNTIYF
TRBV30	CAWTPGVYGYTF
TRBV11-3	CASSLGTGVGEQFF
TRBV6-5	CASSPAEGYYGYTF
TRBV19	CASSLGLAGDAYNEQFF